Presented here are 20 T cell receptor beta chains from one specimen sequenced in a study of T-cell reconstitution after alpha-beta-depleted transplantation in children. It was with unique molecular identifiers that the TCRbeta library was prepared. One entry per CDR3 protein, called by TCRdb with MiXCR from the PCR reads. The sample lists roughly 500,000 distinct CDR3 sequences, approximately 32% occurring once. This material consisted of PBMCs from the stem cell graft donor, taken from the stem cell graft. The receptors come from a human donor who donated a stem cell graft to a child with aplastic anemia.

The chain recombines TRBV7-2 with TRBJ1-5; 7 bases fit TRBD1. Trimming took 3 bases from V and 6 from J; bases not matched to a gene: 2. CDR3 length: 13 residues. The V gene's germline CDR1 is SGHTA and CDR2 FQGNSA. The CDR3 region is CASSFQGGQPQHF. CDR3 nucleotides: TGTGCCAGCAGCTTTCAGGGGGGTCAGCCCCAGCATTTT.

CDR3 amino acids: CASSPSLASETQYF. CDR3 nucleotides: TGCGCCAGCAGCCCAAGCCTAGCGTCGGAGACCCAGTACTTC. V is TRBV5-1 and J is TRBJ2-5; maybe TRBD2 (6 bases). V was pared by 4 bases and J by 5 bases, with 15 bases between. Germline V lookup: CDR1 SGHRS, CDR2 YFSETQ. There are 14 residues in the CDR3.

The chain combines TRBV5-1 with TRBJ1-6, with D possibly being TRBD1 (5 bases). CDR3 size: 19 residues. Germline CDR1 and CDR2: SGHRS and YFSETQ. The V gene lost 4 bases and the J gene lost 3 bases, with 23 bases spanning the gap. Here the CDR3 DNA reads TGCGCCAGCAGCCGGACTCTGTCCCAAGAAGGGGTCTATAATTCACCCCTCCACTTT. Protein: CASSRTLSQEGVYNSPLHF.

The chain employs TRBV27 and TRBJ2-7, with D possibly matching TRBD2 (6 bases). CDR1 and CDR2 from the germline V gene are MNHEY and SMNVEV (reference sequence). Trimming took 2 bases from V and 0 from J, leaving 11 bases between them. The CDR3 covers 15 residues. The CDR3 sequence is CASSLGAGGSYEQYF. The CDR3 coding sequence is TGTGCCAGCAGTTTAGGCGCCGGGGGCTCCTACGAGCAGTACTTC.

CDR3 residues: CASSQDRGLAGAHEQFF. The DNA for the CDR3 is TGCGCCAGCAGCCAAGATCGGGGACTAGCGGGAGCTCATGAGCAGTTCTTC. The gene calls are TRBV4-3 and TRBJ2-1; 14 bases fit TRBD2. The junction had 6 bases not matched to a gene; V was cut back by 0 bases and J by 8 bases. The length of the CDR3 is 17 residues. CDR1 and CDR2 (germline): LGHNA, YSLEER.

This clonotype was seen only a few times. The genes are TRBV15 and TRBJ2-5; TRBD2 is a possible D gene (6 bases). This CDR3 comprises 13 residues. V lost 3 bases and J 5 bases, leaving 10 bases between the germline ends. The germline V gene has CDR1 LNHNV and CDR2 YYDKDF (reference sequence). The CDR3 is CATSRVGGETQYF. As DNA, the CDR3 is TGTGCCACCAGCAGGGTAGGAGGGGAGACCCAGTACTTC. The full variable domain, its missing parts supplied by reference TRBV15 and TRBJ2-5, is DAMVIQNPRYQVTQFGKPVTLSCSQTLNHNVMYWYQQKSSQAPKLLFHYYDKDFNNEADTPDNFQSRRPNTSFCFLDIRSPGLGDTAMYLCATSRVGGETQYFGPGTRLLVL.

The CDR3 region is CASYRRQGTDTQYF. CDR3 DNA sequence: TGTGCCAGCTACCGGAGGCAGGGGACAGATACGCAGTATTTT. V is TRBV25-1 and J is TRBJ2-3, with D perhaps matching TRBD1 (6 bases). Germline assignment: CDR1 MGHDK and CDR2 SYGVNS. The CDR3 sequence is 14 residues long. The V and J ends lost 8 bases and 3 bases respectively, with 15 bases between them.

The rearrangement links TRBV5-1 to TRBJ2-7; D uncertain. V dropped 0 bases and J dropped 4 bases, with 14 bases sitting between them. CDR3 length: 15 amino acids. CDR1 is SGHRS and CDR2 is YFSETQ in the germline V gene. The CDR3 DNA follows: TGCGCCAGCAGCTTGGCCGACGGGCCGCCGTACGAGCAGTACTTC. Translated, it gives CASSLADGPPYEQYF.

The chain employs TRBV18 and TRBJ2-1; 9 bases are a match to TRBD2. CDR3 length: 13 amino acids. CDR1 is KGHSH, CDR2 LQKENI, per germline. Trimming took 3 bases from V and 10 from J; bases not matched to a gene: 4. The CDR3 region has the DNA TGTGCCAGCTCACCCCGACTAGCGGAGGAGCAGTTCTTC. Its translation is CASSPRLAEEQFF.

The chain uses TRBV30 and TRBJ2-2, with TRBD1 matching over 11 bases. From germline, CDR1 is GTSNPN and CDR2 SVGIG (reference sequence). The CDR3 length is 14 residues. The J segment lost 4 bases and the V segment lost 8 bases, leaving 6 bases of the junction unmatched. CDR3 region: CAGWDRGVTGELFF. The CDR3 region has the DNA TGTGCCGGGTGGGACAGGGGGGTCACCGGGGAGCTGTTTTTT.

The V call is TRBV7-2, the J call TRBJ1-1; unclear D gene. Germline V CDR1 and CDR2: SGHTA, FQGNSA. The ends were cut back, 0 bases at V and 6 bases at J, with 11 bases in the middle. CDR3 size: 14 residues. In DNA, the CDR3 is TGTGCCAGCAGCTTAGCGGACTCCAGGTCTGAAGCTTTCTTT. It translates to CASSLADSRSEAFF.

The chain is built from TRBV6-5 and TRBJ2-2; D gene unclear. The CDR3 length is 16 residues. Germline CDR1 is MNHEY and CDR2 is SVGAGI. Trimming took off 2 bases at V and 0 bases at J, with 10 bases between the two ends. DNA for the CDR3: TGTGCCAGCAGTTACCGGGCTCAACCGAACACCGGGGAGCTGTTTTTT. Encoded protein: CASSYRAQPNTGELFF.

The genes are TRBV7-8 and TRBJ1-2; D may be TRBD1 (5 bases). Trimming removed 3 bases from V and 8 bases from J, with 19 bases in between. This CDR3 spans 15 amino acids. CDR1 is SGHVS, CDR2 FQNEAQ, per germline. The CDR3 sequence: CASSFSLGQGEGYTF. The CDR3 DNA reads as TGTGCCAGCAGCTTCTCGCTGGGGCAGGGTGAGGGCTACACCTTC.

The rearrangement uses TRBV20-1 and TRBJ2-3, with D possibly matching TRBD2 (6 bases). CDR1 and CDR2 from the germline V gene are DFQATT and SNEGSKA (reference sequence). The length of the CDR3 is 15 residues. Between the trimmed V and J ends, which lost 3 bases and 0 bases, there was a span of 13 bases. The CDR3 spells CSARKLASSTDTQYF. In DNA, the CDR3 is TGCAGTGCTAGGAAGCTAGCGTCTAGCACAGATACGCAGTATTTT.

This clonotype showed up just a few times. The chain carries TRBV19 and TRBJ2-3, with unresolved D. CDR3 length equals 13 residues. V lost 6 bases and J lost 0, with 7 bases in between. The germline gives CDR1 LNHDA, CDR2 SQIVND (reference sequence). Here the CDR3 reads CASRTLSTDTQYF. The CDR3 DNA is TGTGCCAGTAGGACTTTAAGCACAGATACGCAGTATTTT.

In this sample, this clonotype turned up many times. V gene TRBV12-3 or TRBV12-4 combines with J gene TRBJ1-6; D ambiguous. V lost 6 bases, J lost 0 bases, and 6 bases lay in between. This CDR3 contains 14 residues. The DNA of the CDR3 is TGTGCCAGCAGCCTTAGCTCCTATAATTCACCCCTCCACTTT. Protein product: CASSLSSYNSPLHF.

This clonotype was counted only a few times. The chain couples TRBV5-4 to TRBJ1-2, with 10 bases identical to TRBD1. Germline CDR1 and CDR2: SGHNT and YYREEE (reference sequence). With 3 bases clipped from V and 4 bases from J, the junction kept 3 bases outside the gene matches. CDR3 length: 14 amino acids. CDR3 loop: CASSSRTGGYGYTF. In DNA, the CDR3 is TGTGCCAGCAGCTCGCGGACAGGGGGCTATGGCTACACCTTC.

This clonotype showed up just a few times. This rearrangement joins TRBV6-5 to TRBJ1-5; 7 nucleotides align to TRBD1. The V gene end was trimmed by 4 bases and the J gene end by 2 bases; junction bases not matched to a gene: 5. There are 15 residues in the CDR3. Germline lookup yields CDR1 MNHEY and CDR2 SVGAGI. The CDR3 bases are TGTGCCAGCAGTTTACGACAGGGAGGCAATCAGCCCCAGCATTTT. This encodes CASSLRQGGNQPQHF.

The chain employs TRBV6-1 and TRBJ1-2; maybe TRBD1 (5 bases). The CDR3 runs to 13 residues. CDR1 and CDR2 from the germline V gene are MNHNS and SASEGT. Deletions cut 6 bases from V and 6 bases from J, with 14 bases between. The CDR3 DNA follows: TGTGCCAGCAGATCAGGGATCGGCGATGGCTACACCTTC. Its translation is CASRSGIGDGYTF.

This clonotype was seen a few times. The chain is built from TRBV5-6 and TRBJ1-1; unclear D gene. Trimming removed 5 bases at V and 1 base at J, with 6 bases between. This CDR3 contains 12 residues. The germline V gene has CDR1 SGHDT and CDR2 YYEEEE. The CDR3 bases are TGTGCCAGCAGGTTATGGAACACTGAAGCTTTCTTT. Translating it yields CASRLWNTEAFF.